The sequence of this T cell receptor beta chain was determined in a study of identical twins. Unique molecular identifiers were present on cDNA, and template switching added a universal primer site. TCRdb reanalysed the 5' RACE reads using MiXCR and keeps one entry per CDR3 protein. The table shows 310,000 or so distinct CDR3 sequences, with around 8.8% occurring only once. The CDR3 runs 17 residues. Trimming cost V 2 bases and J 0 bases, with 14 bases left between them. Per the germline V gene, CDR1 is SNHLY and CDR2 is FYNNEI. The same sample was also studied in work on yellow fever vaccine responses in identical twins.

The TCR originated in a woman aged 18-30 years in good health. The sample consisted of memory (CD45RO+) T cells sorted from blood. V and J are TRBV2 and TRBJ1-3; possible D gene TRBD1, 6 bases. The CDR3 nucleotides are TGTGCCAGCAGTGAACAGAGGACAGTGATCTCTGGAAACACCATATATTTT. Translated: CASSEQRTVISGNTIYF.